The entry below gives a single T cell receptor beta chain sequence along with its context. These data belong to a study of beta chain features in type 1 diabetes. Reverse transcription of all isolated RNA meant that expressed TCRB transcripts were sequenced. Profiled with immunoSEQ multiplex PCR; TCRdb holds only in-frame clones, not every one. Found here are about half a million clones, 25% to 35% of them singletons; the top ten hold about 0.065%. Using CD45RO/CCR7/CD25/CD127/CD95/CD27, CD4+ naive, central memory, regulatory and stem cell-like memory cells were sorted. The receptor comes from a man between 18 and 29 years old in good health. Input material: naive CD4+ T cells from blood.

CDR3 nucleotide sequence: TGTGCCACCAGCAGAGATACGGGGGGCAATGAGCAGTTCTTC. Protein sequence: CATSRDTGGNEQFF. The chain employs TRBV15 and TRBJ2-1; 7 nucleotides line up with TRBD2. V trimming: 0 bases; J trimming: 6 bases; junction bases outside the gene matches: 2. Germline V gene lookup returns CDR1 LNHNV and CDR2 YYDKDF (reference sequence). This CDR3 is 14 amino acids long. Full variable domain (outside the CDR3, taken from reference TRBV15 and TRBJ2-1): DAMVIQNPRYQVTQFGKPVTLSCSQTLNHNVMYWYQQKSSQAPKLLFHYYDKDFNNEADTPDNFQSRRPNTSFCFLDIRSPGLGDTAMYLCATSRDTGGNEQFFGPGTRLTVL.